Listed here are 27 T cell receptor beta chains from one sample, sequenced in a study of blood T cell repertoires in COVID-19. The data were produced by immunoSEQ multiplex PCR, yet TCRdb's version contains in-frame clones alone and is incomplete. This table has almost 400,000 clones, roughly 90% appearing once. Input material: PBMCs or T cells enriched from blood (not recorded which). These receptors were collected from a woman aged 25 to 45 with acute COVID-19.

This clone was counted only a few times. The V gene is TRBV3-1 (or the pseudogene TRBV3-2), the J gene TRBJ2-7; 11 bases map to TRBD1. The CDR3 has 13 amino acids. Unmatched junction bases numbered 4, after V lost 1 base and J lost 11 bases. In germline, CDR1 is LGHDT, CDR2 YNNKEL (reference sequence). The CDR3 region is CASSQGGQGAKYF. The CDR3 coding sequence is TGTGCCAGCAGCCAAGGCGGACAGGGGGCCAAGTACTTC.

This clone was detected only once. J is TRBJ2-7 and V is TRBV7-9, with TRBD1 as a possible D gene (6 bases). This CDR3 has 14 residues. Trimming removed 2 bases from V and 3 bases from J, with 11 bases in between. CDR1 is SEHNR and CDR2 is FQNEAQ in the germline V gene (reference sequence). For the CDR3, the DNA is TGTGCCAGCAGCTTATCACAGGGTGGCTACGAGCAGTACTTC. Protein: CASSLSQGGYEQYF.

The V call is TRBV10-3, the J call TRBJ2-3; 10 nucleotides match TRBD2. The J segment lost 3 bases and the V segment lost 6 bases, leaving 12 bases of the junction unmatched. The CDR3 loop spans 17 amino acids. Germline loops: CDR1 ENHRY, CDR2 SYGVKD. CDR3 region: CAIRTRVAGGTTDTQYF. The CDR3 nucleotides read TGTGCCATCAGAACGAGGGTAGCGGGGGGCACGACAGATACGCAGTATTTT.

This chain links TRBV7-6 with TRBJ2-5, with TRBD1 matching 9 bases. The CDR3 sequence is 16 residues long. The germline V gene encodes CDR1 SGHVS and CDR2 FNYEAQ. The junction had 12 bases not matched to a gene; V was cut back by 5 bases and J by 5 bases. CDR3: CASSPGTGIYWETQYF. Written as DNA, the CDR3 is TGTGCCAGCAGCCCCGGGACAGGGATTTATTGGGAGACCCAGTACTTC.

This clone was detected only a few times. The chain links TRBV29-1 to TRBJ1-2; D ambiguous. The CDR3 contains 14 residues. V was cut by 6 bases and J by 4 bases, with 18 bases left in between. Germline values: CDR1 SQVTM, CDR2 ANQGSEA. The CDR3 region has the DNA TGCAGCGTCGCCGTGGTGGGTGGAGGCTATGGCTACACCTTC. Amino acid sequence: CSVAVVGGGYGYTF. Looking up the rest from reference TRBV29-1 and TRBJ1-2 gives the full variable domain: SAVISQKPSRDICQRGTSLTIQCQVDSQVTMMFWYRQQPGQSLTLIATANQGSEATYESGFVIDKFPISRPNLTFSTLTVSNMSPEDSSIYLCSVAVVGGGYGYTFGSGTRLTVV.

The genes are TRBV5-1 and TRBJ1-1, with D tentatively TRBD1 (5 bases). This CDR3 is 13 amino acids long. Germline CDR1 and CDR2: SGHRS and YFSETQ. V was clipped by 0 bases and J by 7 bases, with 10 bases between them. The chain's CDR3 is CASSLDNRGEAFF. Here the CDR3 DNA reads TGCGCCAGCAGCTTGGACAATAGGGGTGAAGCTTTCTTT.

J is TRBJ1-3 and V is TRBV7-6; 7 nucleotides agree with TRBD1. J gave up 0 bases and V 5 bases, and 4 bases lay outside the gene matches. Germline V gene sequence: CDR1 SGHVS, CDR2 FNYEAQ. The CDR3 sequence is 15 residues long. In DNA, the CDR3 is TGTGCCAGCAGCGCCGGGACAGCCTCTGGAAACACCATATATTTT. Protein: CASSAGTASGNTIYF.

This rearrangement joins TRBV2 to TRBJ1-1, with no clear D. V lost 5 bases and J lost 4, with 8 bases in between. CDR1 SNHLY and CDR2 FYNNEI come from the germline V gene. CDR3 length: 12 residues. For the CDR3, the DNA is TGTGCCAGCAGTCCTTTTGTCACTGAAGCTTTCTTT. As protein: CASSPFVTEAFF.

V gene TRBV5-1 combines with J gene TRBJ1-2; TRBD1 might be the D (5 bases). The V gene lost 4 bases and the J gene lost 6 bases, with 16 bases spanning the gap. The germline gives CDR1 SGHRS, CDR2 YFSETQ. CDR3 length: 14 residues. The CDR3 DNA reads TGCGCCAGCAGCCTAGGGGAAGGTTGGGATGGCTACACCTTC. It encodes CASSLGEGWDGYTF.

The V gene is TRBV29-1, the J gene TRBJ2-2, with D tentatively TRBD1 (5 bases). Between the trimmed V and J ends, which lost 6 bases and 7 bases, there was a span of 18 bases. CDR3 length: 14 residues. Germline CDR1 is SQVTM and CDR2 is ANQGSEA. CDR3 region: CSVGTGRFSGELFF. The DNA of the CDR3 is TGCAGCGTCGGAACAGGAAGATTCAGCGGGGAGCTGTTTTTT.

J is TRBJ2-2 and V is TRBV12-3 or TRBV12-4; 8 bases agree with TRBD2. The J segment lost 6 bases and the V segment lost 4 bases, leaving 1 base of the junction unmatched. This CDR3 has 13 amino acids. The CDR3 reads CASSWGLAGELFF. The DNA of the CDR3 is TGTGCCAGCAGTTGGGGACTAGCCGGGGAGCTGTTTTTT.

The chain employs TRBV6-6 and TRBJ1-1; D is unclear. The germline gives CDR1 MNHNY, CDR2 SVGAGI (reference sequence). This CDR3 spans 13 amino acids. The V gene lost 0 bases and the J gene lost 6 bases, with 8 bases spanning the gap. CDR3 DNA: TGTGCCAGCAGTTACTCCCCAGTGGCTGAAGCTTTCTTT. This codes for CASSYSPVAEAFF.

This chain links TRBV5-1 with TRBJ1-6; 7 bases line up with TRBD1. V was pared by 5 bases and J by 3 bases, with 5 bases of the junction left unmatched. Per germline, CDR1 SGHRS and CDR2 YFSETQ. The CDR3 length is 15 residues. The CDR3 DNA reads TGCGCCAGCAGGAGGGGGGACAGCTATAATTCACCCCTCCACTTT. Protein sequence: CASRRGDSYNSPLHF.

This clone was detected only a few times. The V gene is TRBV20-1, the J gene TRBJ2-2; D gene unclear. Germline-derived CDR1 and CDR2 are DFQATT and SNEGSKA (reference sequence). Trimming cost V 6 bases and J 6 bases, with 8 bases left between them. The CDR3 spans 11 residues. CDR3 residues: CSARKSGELFF. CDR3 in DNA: TGCAGTGCGAGGAAGTCCGGGGAGCTGTTTTTT.

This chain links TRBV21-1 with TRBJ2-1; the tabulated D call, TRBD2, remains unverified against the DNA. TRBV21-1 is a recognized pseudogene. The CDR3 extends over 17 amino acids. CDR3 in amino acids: CASSKERICSFYNEQFF. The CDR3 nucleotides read TGTGCCAGCAGCAAAGAGCGGATTTGTTCGTTCTACAATGAGCAGTTCTTC.

The CDR3 is CASSYSSPSGKYEQYF. Written as DNA, the CDR3 is TGTGCCAGCAGTTACTCTTCGCCTAGCGGGAAATACGAGCAGTACTTC. This chain uses TRBV6-5 with TRBJ2-7; 9 nucleotides match TRBD2. Unmatched junction bases numbered 7, after V lost 0 bases and J lost 4 bases. The CDR3 spans 16 residues. In germline, CDR1 is MNHEY, CDR2 SVGAGI.

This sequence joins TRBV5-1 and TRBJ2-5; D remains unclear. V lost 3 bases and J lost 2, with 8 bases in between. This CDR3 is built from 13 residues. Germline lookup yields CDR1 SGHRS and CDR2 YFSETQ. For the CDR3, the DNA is TGCGCCAGCAGCTCGCCGCGGCAAGAGACCCAGTACTTC. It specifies CASSSPRQETQYF.

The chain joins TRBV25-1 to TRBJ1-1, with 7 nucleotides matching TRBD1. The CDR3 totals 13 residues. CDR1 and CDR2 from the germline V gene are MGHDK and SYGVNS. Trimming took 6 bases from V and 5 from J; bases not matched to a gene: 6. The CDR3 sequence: CASRGQSSTEAFF. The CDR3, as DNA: TGTGCCAGCAGGGGACAGAGTTCAACTGAAGCTTTCTTT. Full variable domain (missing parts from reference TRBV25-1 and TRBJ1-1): EADIYQTPRYLVIGTGKKITLECSQTMGHDKMYWYQQDPGMELHLIHYSYGVNSTEKGDLSSESTVSRIRTEHFPLTLESARPSHTSQYLCASRGQSSTEAFFGQGTRLTVV.

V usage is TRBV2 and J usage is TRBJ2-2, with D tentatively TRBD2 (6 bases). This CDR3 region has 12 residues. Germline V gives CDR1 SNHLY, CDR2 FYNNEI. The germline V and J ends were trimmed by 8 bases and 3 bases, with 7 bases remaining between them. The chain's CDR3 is CASLADTGELFF. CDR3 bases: TGTGCCAGCTTAGCGGACACCGGGGAGCTGTTTTTT. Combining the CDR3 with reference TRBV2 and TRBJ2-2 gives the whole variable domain EPEVTQTPSHQVTQMGQEVILRCVPISNHLYFYWYRQILGQKVEFLVSFYNNEISEKSEIFDDQFSVERPDGSNFTLKIRSTKLEDSAMYFCASLADTGELFFGEGSRLTVL.

This CDR3 is CASSQAYGYTF. The CDR3 DNA follows: TGTGCCAGTAGTCAAGCCTATGGCTACACCTTC. The chain has TRBV19 and TRBJ1-2; D call uncertain. There are 11 residues in the CDR3. Germline CDR1 reads LNHDA; CDR2 reads SQIVND (reference sequence). Between the trimmed V and J ends, which lost 5 bases and 4 bases, there was a span of 5 bases. Drawing the rest from reference TRBV19 and TRBJ1-2, the complete variable domain is DGGITQSPKYLFRKEGQNVTLSCEQNLNHDAMYWYRQDPGQGLRLIYYSQIVNDFQKGDIAEGYSVSREKKESFPLTVTSAQKNPTAFYLCASSQAYGYTFGSGTRLTVV.

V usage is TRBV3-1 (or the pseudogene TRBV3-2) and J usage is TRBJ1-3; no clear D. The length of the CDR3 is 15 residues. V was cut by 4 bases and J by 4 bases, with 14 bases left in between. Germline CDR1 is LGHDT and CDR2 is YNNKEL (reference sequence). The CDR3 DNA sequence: TGTGCCAGCAGCCCACGTTCTCCACAAGGAAACACCATATATTTT. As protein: CASSPRSPQGNTIYF.

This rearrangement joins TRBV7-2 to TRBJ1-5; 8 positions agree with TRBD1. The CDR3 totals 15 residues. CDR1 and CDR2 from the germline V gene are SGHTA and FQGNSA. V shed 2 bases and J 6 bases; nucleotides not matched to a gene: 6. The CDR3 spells CASSLWQGARQPQHF. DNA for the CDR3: TGTGCCAGCAGCTTATGGCAGGGGGCGCGTCAGCCCCAGCATTTT. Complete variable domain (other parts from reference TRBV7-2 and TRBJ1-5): GAGVSQSPSNKVTEKGKDVELRCDPISGHTALYWYRQSLGQGLEFLIYFQGNSAPDKSGLPSDRFSAERTGGSVSTLTIQRTQQEDSAVYLCASSLWQGARQPQHFGDGTRLSIL.

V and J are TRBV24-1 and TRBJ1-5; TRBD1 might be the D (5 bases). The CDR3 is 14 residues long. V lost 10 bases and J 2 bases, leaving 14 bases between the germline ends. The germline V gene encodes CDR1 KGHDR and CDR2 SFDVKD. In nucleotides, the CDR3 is TGTGCCACTGCTCGAGGAGGGGGCAATCAGCCCCAGCATTTT. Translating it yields CATARGGGNQPQHF.

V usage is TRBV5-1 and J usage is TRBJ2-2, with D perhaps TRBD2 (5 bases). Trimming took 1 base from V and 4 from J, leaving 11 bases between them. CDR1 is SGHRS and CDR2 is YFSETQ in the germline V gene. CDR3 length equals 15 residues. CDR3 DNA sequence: TGCGCCAGCAGCTTGTACGGACTCTCCACCGGGGAGCTGTTTTTT. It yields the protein CASSLYGLSTGELFF.

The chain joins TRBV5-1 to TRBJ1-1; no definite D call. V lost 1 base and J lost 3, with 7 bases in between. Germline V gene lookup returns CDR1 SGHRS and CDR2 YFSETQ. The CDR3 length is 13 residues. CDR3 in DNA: TGCGCCAGCAGCTTGACAGCACACACTGAAGCTTTCTTT. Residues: CASSLTAHTEAFF.

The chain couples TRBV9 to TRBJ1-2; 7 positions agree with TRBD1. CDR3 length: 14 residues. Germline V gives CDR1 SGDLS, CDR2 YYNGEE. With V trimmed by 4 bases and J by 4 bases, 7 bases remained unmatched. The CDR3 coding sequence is TGTGCCAGCAGCCTAGGAGGACAGGCCTATGGCTACACCTTC. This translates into CASSLGGQAYGYTF.

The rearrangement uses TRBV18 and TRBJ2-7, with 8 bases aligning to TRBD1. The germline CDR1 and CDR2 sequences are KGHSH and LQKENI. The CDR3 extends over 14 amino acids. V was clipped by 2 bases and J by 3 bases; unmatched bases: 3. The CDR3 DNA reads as TGTGCCAGCTCACCAGGACAGGGAAACTACGAGCAGTACTTC. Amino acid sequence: CASSPGQGNYEQYF.